Presented here are 24 T cell receptor beta chains from one specimen sequenced in a study of T-cell memory formation after mild COVID-19. TCRdb analysed the 5' RACE reads with MiXCR anew, one entry per CDR3 protein. The sample includes roughly 410,000 distinct CDR3 sequences, approximately 24% seen only once; the top ten take 8.5% to 9%. Sequenced: PBMCs or a T cell subset sorted from them (not recorded which). These receptors were taken from an adult woman who had mild COVID-19 (a few samples of this study predate the infection). Cell type and time point are not known.

This chain uses TRBV9 with TRBJ2-4; the match to TRBD2 covers 10 bases. V trimming: 5 bases; J trimming: 8 bases; junction bases outside the gene matches: 13. The CDR3 length is 16 residues. CDR1 is SGDLS, CDR2 YYNGEE, per germline. The CDR3 bases are TGTGCCAGCAGTGAAAGGACTAGCGGAGGGGTGGACATTCAGTACTTC. This codes for CASSERTSGGVDIQYF.

This clonotype was counted between two and nine times. The chain employs TRBV25-1 and TRBJ1-2; tentatively, D is TRBD1 (6 bases). Trimming took off 3 bases at V and 5 bases at J, with 16 bases between the two ends. Germline CDR1 MGHDK, CDR2 SYGVNS. The CDR3 is made up of 15 amino acids. Written as DNA, the CDR3 is TGTGCCAGCAGTGATCGTAACAGGGCCGATTATGGCTACACCTTC. Translation: CASSDRNRADYGYTF.

This clonotype occurred once. The chain couples TRBV9 to TRBJ2-5; 11 positions match TRBD1. With V trimmed by 0 bases and J by 5 bases, 6 bases remained unmatched. This CDR3 has 16 amino acids. Per germline, CDR1 SGDLS and CDR2 YYNGEE. The CDR3 region is CASSVGGQGVTETQYF. The CDR3 nucleotides are TGTGCCAGCAGCGTAGGGGGACAGGGGGTTACGGAGACCCAGTACTTC.

The chain uses TRBV7-9 and TRBJ2-1, with 9 bases lining up with TRBD2. The V segment lost 4 bases and the J segment 4 bases; nucleotides outside the gene matches: 11. Germline CDR1 SEHNR, CDR2 FQNEAQ (reference sequence). This CDR3 spans 17 amino acids. CDR3 in amino acids: CASSSPLSTSGYNEQFF. Here the CDR3 DNA reads TGTGCCAGCAGCTCCCCTCTGTCGACTAGCGGTTACAATGAGCAGTTCTTC.

This clonotype was seen repeatedly, ten times or more. The chain carries TRBV5-1 and TRBJ2-1; 9 bases agree with TRBD1. The CDR3 is 14 residues long. CDR1 and CDR2 (germline): SGHRS, YFSETQ. The V and J ends lost 4 bases and 4 bases, in that order; junction bases with no gene match: 3. CDR3 loop: CASSPGTGYNEQFF. CDR3 nucleotide sequence: TGCGCCAGCAGCCCCGGGACAGGGTACAATGAGCAGTTCTTC.

This clonotype was observed a few times. It may be a read error: a sequence one base away is much more abundant. The J gene is TRBJ2-3, the V gene TRBV9, with 10 bases identical to TRBD2. CDR3 size: 13 residues. V shed 5 bases and J 4 bases; nucleotides not matched to a gene: 1. Germline V gives CDR1 SGDLS, CDR2 YYNGEE. The CDR3 sequence: CASSGTSADTQYF. In DNA form, the CDR3 reads TGTGCCAGCAGTGGGACTAGCGCAGATACGCAGTATTTT.

The table lists this clonotype with a few counts. The rearrangement joins TRBV15 to TRBJ2-5, with 8 bases aligning to TRBD2. Trimming cost V 5 bases and J 4 bases; bases outside gene matches: 6. Per germline, CDR1 LNHNV and CDR2 YYDKDF (reference sequence). The CDR3 spans 14 residues. The CDR3 coding sequence is TGTGCCACCAGCGGTCGGGGGGGCGTAGAGACCCAGTACTTC. Protein product: CATSGRGGVETQYF.

This clonotype was seen more than once but under ten times. This sequence joins TRBV5-1 and TRBJ2-1, with D possibly being TRBD2 (5 bases). Deletions cut 6 bases from V and 2 bases from J, with 15 bases between. The CDR3 runs to 15 residues. CDR1 is SGHRS and CDR2 is YFSETQ in the germline V gene. The CDR3 spells CASTRGSGAYNEQFF. Written as DNA, the CDR3 is TGCGCCAGCACCAGAGGAAGCGGTGCCTACAATGAGCAGTTCTTC. The full variable domain, with the rest looked up from reference TRBV5-1 and TRBJ2-1, is KAGVTQTPRYLIKTRGQQVTLSCSPISGHRSVSWYQQTPGQGLQFLFEYFSETQRNKGNFPGRFSGRQFSNSRSEMNVSTLELGDSALYLCASTRGSGAYNEQFFGPGTRLTVL.

The chain links TRBV29-1 to TRBJ1-5; maybe TRBD1 (5 bases). The germline V gene encodes CDR1 SQVTM and CDR2 ANQGSEA. The CDR3 totals 14 residues. Between the trimmed V and J ends, which lost 2 bases and 0 bases, there was a span of 8 bases. CDR3 loop: CSVETGNSNQPQHF. The CDR3 nucleotides read TGCAGCGTTGAAACAGGTAATAGCAATCAGCCCCAGCATTTT.

The chain uses TRBV2 and TRBJ2-7; the D gene is possibly TRBD1 (6 bases). The CDR3 is 16 residues long. The V gene's germline CDR1 is SNHLY and CDR2 FYNNEI. V was trimmed by 5 bases and J by 2 bases, leaving 19 bases between them. This CDR3 is CASSTTKRGLAYEQYF. The CDR3 DNA follows: TGTGCCAGCAGTACGACTAAGAGGGGGTTGGCCTACGAGCAGTACTTC.

The rearrangement links TRBV6-5 to TRBJ2-3; 7 positions match TRBD1. The CDR3 has 15 residues. The trim removed 3 bases at V and 3 bases at J, leaving 6 bases unmatched. Germline V gene lookup returns CDR1 MNHEY and CDR2 SVGAGI. The CDR3 nucleotides are TGTGCCAGCAGTTATACAGGGGTTAAGACAGATACGCAGTATTTT. Translated, it gives CASSYTGVKTDTQYF.

In this sample, this clonotype turned up a few times. The V gene is TRBV12-3 or TRBV12-4, the J gene TRBJ2-6; no clear D gene. V shed 4 bases and J shed 4 bases, with 14 bases lying between them. The CDR3 is made up of 16 amino acids. As DNA, the CDR3 is TGTGCCAGCAGTTCCGAGTCCGGTACCGGGGCCAACGTCCTGACTTTC. As protein: CASSSESGTGANVLTF.

This clonotype occurred many times. The V and J genes are TRBV12-3 or TRBV12-4 and TRBJ2-7; 11 positions agree with TRBD2. The CDR3 sequence is 15 residues long. J gave up 1 base and V 3 bases, and 2 bases lay outside the gene matches. The CDR3 nucleotides are TGTGCCAGCAGTTTTAGGACTAGCGGGTCCTACGAGCAGTACTTC. Its translation: CASSFRTSGSYEQYF.

The chain joins TRBV4-1 to TRBJ2-7, with 16 bases fitting TRBD2. Germline-derived CDR1 and CDR2 are MGHRA and YSYEKL. The CDR3 has 17 residues. V gave up 4 bases and J gave up 7 bases; unmatched junction bases: 10. The CDR3 nucleotides read TGCGCCAGCAGCCTTCCGGGACTAGCGGGGGGGACTTCGGAGCAGTACTTC. Translated: CASSLPGLAGGTSEQYF.

This chain joins TRBV7-9 and TRBJ1-6; D remains ambiguous. The germline V and J ends were trimmed by 6 bases and 4 bases, with 10 bases remaining between them. CDR1 is SEHNR and CDR2 is FQNEAQ in the germline V gene (reference sequence). The CDR3 is 14 residues long. CDR3 DNA: TGTGCCAGCAGGGGTGGGAGGTATAATTCACCCCTCCACTTT. Residues: CASRGGRYNSPLHF.

The gene calls are TRBV12-3 or TRBV12-4 and TRBJ2-4, with D unresolved. The CDR3 has 18 residues. Deletions cut 5 bases from V and 0 bases from J, with 20 bases between. This CDR3 reads CASSQLLVGGIAKNIQYF. The CDR3 nucleotides read TGTGCCAGCAGTCAACTCCTGGTGGGTGGGATAGCCAAAAACATTCAGTACTTC.

This clonotype showed up many times. The J gene is TRBJ2-1, the V gene TRBV7-2; no firm D call. The V end lost 3 bases, the J end lost 7 bases, and 10 bases lay between the germline ends. Germline loops: CDR1 SGHTA, CDR2 FQGNSA. The CDR3 totals 13 residues. This chain's CDR3 is CASSFTAPNEQFF. In nucleotides, the CDR3 is TGTGCCAGCAGCTTCACGGCCCCTAATGAGCAGTTCTTC. The full variable domain, in which reference TRBV7-2 and TRBJ2-1 provide the parts outside the CDR3, is GAGVSQSPSNKVTEKGKDVELRCDPISGHTALYWYRQSLGQGLEFLIYFQGNSAPDKSGLPSDRFSAERTGGSVSTLTIQRTQQEDSAVYLCASSFTAPNEQFFGPGTRLTVL.

The chain combines TRBV29-1 with TRBJ1-1, with 8 positions matching TRBD1. V was pared by 3 bases and J by 3 bases, with 3 bases of the junction left unmatched. Germline V gene sequence: CDR1 SQVTM, CDR2 ANQGSEA. The CDR3 is 13 residues long. CDR3 nucleotides: TGCAGCGTTGAGGGACAGGATTACACTGAAGCTTTCTTT. Its protein is CSVEGQDYTEAFF.

The chain combines TRBV2 with TRBJ2-5; D call uncertain. Trimming took 6 bases from V and 3 from J, leaving 14 bases between them. Germline values: CDR1 SNHLY, CDR2 FYNNEI. The CDR3 loop spans 14 amino acids. The CDR3 here is CASREFGVEETQYF. The CDR3, as DNA: TGTGCCAGCAGGGAATTTGGGGTGGAAGAGACCCAGTACTTC.

There are a few counts of this clonotype. The genes are TRBV7-8 and TRBJ2-1; tentative D call: TRBD2 (6 bases). The CDR3 runs to 16 residues. V lost 6 bases, J lost 0 bases, and 15 bases lay in between. Germline V CDR1 and CDR2: SGHVS, FQNEAQ. CDR3 protein: CASRSSGGPSYNEQFF. CDR3 nucleotide sequence: TGTGCCAGCAGATCATCAGGAGGGCCCTCCTACAATGAGCAGTTCTTC.

This clonotype has a handful of counts. The chain uses TRBV7-9 and TRBJ2-7; 11 bases are a match to TRBD2. The CDR3 sequence is 14 residues long. V gave up 6 bases and J gave up 7 bases; unmatched junction bases: 8. Germline lookup yields CDR1 SEHNR and CDR2 FQNEAQ (reference sequence). The CDR3 here is CASRSSGRSGEQYF. In DNA, the CDR3 is TGTGCCAGCAGATCTAGCGGGAGGTCGGGTGAGCAGTACTTC.

V is TRBV12-3 or TRBV12-4 and J is TRBJ1-1; D gene unclear. The CDR3 sequence is 14 residues long. The ends were cut back, 7 bases at V and 2 bases at J, with 14 bases in the middle. CDR3 DNA: TGTGCCAGCACCCTGGCAGCGAGCAACACTGAAGCTTTCTTT. Translation gives CASTLAASNTEAFF.

The chain couples TRBV4-1 to TRBJ2-7; 7 bases are shared with TRBD2. J gave up 4 bases and V 4 bases, and 10 bases lay outside the gene matches. This CDR3 contains 15 residues. CDR1 is MGHRA, CDR2 YSYEKL, per germline. CDR3 in DNA: TGCGCCAGCAGCCCCTCGGGGGGAACACTATACGAGCAGTACTTC. Residues: CASSPSGGTLYEQYF.

This clonotype came up many times. The chain employs TRBV5-1 and TRBJ2-7; maybe TRBD2 (6 bases). Germline-derived CDR1 and CDR2 are SGHRS and YFSETQ. The ends were cut back, 4 bases at V and 2 bases at J, with 16 bases in the middle. The CDR3 has 15 residues. As DNA, the CDR3 is TGCGCCAGCAGCCCGGCGGGGACCCTCCCCTACGAGCAGTACTTC. This gives the protein CASSPAGTLPYEQYF.